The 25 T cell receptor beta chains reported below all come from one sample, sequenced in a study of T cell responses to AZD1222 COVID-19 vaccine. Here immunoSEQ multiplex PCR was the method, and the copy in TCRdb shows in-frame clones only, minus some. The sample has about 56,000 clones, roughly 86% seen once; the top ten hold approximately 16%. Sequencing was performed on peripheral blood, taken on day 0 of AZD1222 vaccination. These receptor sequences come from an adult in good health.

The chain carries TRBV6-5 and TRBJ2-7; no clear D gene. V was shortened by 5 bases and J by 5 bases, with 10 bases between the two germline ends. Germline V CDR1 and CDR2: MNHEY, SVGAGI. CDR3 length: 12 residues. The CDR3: CASSPGFHEQYF. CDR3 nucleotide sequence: TGTGCCAGCAGTCCCGGATTCCACGAGCAGTACTTC.

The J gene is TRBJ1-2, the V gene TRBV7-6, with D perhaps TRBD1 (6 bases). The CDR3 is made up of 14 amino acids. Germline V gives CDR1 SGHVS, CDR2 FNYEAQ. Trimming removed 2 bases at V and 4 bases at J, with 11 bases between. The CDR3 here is CASSLNGGVYGYTF. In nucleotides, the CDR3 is TGTGCCAGCAGCTTAAACGGGGGCGTCTATGGCTACACCTTC.

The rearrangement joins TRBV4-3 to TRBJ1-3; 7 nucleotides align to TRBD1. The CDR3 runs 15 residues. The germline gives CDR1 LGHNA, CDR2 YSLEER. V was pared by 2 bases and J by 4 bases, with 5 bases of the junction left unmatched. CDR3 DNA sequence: TGCGCCAGCAGCCAATCTACAGGGGCCGGAAACACCATATATTTT. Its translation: CASSQSTGAGNTIYF.

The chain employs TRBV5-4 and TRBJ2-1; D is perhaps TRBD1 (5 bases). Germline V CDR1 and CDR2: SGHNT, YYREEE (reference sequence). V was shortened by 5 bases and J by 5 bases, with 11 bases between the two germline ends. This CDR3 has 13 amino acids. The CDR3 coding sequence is TGTGCCAGCAGGAAACAGGCTGACAATGAGCAGTTCTTC. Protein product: CASRKQADNEQFF.

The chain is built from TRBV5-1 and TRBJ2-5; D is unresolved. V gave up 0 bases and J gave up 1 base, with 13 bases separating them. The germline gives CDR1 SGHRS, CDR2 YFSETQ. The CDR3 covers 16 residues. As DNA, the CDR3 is TGCGCCAGCAGCTTGGAGGTCATGCGAAGCCAAGAGACCCAGTACTTC. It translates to CASSLEVMRSQETQYF.

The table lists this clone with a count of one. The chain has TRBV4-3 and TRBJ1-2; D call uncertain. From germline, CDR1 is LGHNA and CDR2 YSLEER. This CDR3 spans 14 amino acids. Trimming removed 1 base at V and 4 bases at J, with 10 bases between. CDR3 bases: TGCGCCAGCAGCCAAGTTATAGAAAGCTATGGCTACACCTTC. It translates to CASSQVIESYGYTF.

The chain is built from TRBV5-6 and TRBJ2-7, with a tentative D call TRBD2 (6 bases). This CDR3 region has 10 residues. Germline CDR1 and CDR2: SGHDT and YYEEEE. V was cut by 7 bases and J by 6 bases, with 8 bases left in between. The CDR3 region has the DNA TGTGCCAGCGGGGGGTCCGAGCAGTACTTC. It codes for CASGGSEQYF.

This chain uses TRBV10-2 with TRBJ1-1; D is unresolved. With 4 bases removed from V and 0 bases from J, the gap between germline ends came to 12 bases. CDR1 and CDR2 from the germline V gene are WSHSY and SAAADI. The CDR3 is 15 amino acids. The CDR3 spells CASSGLQRMNTEAFF. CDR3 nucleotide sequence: TGCGCCAGCAGTGGCTTACAACGAATGAACACTGAAGCTTTCTTT.

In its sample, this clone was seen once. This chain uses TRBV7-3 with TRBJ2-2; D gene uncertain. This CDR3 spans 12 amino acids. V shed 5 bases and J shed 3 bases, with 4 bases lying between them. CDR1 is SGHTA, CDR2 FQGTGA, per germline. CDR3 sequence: CASSPDTGELFF. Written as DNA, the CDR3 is TGTGCCAGCAGCCCTGACACCGGGGAGCTGTTTTTT.

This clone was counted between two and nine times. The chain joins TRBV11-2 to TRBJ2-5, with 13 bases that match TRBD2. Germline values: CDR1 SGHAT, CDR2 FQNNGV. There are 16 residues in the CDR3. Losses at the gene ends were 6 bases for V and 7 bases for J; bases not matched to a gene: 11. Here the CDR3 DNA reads TGTGCCAGCAGACCTAGGACTAGCGGGAGAGGGGTGACCCAGTACTTC. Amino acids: CASRPRTSGRGVTQYF.

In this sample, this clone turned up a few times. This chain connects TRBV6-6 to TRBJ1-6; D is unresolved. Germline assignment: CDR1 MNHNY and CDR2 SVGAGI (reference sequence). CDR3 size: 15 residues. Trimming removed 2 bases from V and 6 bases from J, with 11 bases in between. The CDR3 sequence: CASSYPLRANSPLHF. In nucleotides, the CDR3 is TGTGCCAGCAGTTACCCCCTCCGGGCTAATTCACCCCTCCACTTT.

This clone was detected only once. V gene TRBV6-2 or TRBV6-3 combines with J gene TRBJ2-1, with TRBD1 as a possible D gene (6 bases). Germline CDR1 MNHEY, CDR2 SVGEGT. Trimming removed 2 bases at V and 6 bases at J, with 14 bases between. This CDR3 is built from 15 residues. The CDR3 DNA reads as TGTGCCAGCAGTTACCCCAGGGGTCATAGCAATGAGCAGTTCTTC. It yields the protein CASSYPRGHSNEQFF.

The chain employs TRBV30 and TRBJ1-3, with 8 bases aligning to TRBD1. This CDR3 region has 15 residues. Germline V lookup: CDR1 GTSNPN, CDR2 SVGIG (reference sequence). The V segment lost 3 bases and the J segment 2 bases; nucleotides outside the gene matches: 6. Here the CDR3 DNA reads TGTGCCTGGAGCCTTGGACAGGGACCTGGAAACACCATATATTTT. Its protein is CAWSLGQGPGNTIYF.

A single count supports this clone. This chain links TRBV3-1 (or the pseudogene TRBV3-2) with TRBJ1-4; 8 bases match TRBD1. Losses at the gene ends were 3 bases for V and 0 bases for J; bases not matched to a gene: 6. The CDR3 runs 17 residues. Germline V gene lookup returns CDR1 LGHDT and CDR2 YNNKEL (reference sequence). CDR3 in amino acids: CASSHRDRGATNEKLFF. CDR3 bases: TGTGCCAGCAGCCACCGTGACAGGGGTGCAACTAATGAAAAACTGTTTTTT.

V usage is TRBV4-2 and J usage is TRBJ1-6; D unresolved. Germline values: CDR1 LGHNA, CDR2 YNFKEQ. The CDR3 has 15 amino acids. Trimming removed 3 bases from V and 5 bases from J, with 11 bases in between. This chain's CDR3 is CASSHRFRNNSPLHF. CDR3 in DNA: TGTGCCAGCAGCCACAGATTCCGAAATAATTCACCCCTCCACTTT.

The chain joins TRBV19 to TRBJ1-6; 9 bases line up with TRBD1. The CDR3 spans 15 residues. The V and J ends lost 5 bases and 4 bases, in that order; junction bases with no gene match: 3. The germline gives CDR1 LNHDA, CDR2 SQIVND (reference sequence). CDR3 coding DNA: TGTGCCAGTAGTCTTGGACAGGGGTATAATTCACCCCTCCACTTT. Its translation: CASSLGQGYNSPLHF. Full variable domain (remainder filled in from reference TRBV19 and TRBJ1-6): DGGITQSPKYLFRKEGQNVTLSCEQNLNHDAMYWYRQDPGQGLRLIYYSQIVNDFQKGDIAEGYSVSREKKESFPLTVTSAQKNPTAFYLCASSLGQGYNSPLHFGNGTRLTVT.

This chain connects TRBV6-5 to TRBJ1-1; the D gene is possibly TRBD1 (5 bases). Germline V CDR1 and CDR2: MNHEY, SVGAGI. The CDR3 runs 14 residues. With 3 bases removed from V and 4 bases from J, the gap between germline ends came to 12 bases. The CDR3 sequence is CASSYWGESTEAFF. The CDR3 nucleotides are TGTGCCAGCAGTTATTGGGGCGAAAGCACTGAAGCTTTCTTT.

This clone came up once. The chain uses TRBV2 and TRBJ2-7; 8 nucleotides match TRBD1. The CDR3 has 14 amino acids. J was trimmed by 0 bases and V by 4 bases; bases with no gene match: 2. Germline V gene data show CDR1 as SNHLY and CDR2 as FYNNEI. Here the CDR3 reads CASSVDRGSYEQYF. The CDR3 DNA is TGTGCCAGCAGTGTCGACAGGGGCTCCTACGAGCAGTACTTC.

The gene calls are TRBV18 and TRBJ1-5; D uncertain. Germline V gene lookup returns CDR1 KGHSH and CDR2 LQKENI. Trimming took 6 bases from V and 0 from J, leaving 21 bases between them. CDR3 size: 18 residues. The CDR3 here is CASSPYVYGDNSNQPQHF. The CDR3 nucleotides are TGTGCCAGCTCGCCTTATGTCTACGGGGATAATAGCAATCAGCCCCAGCATTTT.

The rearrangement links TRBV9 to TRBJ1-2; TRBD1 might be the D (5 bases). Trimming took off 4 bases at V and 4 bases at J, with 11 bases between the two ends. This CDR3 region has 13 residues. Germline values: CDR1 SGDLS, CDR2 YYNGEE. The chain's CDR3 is CASSRDGFYGYTF. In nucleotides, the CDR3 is TGTGCCAGCAGCAGGGACGGATTCTATGGCTACACCTTC.

The CDR3, as DNA: TGTGCCAGCAGACGGACTAGCGTCACCGGGGAGCTGTTTTTT. Protein product: CASRRTSVTGELFF. The gene calls are TRBV7-9 and TRBJ2-2, with 9 bases matching TRBD2. Germline lookup yields CDR1 SEHNR and CDR2 FQNEAQ (reference sequence). The CDR3 is 14 residues long. Trimming cost V 6 bases and J 4 bases; bases outside gene matches: 3.

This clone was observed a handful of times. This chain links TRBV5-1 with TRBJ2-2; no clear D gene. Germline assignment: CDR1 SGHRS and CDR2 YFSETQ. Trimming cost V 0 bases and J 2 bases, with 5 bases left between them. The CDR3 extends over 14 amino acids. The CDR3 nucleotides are TGCGCCAGCAGCTTGGAGAGAAACACCGGGGAGCTGTTTTTT. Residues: CASSLERNTGELFF.

CDR3 sequence reads: CASSSAFTPGYSGNTIYF. The CDR3 nucleotides read TGTGCCAGCAGCTCAGCCTTTACGCCAGGGTACTCTGGAAACACCATATATTTT. V usage is TRBV13 and J usage is TRBJ1-3, with a possible D match to TRBD1 (5 bases). The V end was cut by 4 bases, the J end by 0 bases, with 19 bases between. Germline V gene sequence: CDR1 PRHDT, CDR2 FYEKMQ (reference sequence). The CDR3 consists of 18 residues.

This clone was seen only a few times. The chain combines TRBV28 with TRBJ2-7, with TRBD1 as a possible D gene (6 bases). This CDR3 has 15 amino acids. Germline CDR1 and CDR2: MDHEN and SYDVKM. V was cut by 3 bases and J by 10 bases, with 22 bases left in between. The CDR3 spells CASSFRDYWGRIQYF. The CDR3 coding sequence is TGTGCCAGCAGTTTCCGCGACTATTGGGGGCGAATCCAGTACTTC.

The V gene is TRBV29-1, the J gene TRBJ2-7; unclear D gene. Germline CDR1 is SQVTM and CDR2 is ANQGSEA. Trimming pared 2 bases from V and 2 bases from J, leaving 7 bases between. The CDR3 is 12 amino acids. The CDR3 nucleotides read TGCAGCGTTGAAAGGTCTCCCTACGAGCAGTACTTC. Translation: CSVERSPYEQYF.